This T cell receptor (beta chain) was sequenced in a study of T cells in Graves' hyperthyroidism and ophthalmopathy. This CDR3 has 18 residues. V was cut by 6 bases and J by 7 bases, with 33 bases left in between. Germline loops: CDR1 DFQATT, CDR2 SNEGSKA (reference sequence). It was RNA transcripts that yielded the amplified TCR beta CDR3 regions. The TCR CDR3 first-round RT-PCR relied on the HTBI primer set. TCRdb reanalysed the multiplex PCR reads using MiXCR and keeps one entry per CDR3 protein. The sample lists 350,000 to 450,000 distinct CDR3 sequences, about a sixth occurring once. The sequencing input was blood. This chain joins TRBV20-1 and TRBJ2-5, with D possibly matching TRBD2 (5 bases). This sequence originates from a woman aged 25-40 years with Graves' hyperthyroidism that later progressed to Graves' ophthalmopathy. CDR3 region: CSAIPRWFSRGAKRTQYF. CDR3 nucleotides: TGCAGTGCCATACCCCGATGGTTTTCTCGGGGTGCCAAGAGGACCCAGTACTTC.